Sequencing of this TCR beta chain was carried out in a study of cytomegalovirus exposure and HLA in healthy donors. Across the whole study: The 110 or so validation repertoires used the same platform as the 666 first-cohort repertoires, a later analysis reported.

TCRdb keeps only in-frame clones here, not all; method: immunoSEQ multiplex PCR. The data contain 200,000 or so clones, just over 90% of them singletons. The V gene's germline CDR1 is MNHNS and CDR2 SASEGT. The CDR3 has 15 residues. J lost 6 bases, V lost 6 bases, and 10 bases had no gene match. Study results and limitations: TCR clusters originating in the first cohort tended to co-occur in the 120 validation repertoires, according to a later analysis. Both high specificity and high sensitivity reportedly marked the classifier's diagnosis of cytomegalovirus status.

In regard to this clone: Antigen unknown.

Sequencing input: PBMCs. This TCR was recovered from a woman aged 18-29 years in good health and CMV-seronegative. The chain employs TRBV6-1 and TRBJ1-5, with TRBD1 matching 8 bases. The DNA for the CDR3 is TGTGCCAGCAGAAACAGGGGGATGGGGGGTCAGCCCCAGCATTTT. Translation gives CASRNRGMGGQPQHF.